These T cell receptor beta chains were read from a single sample in a study of beta chain features in type 1 diabetes. This table comes from immunoSEQ multiplex PCR, and its TCRdb copy is limited to in-frame clones, with some not included. The sample holds 600,000 to 700,000 clones, around 12% seen once. The sequenced material came from naive CD4+ T cells from blood. The receptors originated from a man under 40 with type 1 diabetes. Each CDR3 is given with its conserved first and last residue. Fields, in order: V gene, CDR3 protein.

>TRBV28
CASTLGQESYGYTF
>TRBV10-3
CAIRDHGENTGELFF
>TRBV5-1
CASREIPTHTQYF
>TRBV12-5
CASGLVTGNTGELFF
>TRBV7-3
CASSLMVKETQYF
>TRBV19
CASSIAGQHNEQFF
>TRBV7-9
CASSLLLGMIDTQYF
>TRBV27
CASSLEWQGYEQYF
>TRBV9
CASSVASDRGVAYEQYF
>TRBV29-1
CSLRMNTEAFF
>TRBV30
CAWSPGPDTQYF